One sample yielded the 26 T cell receptor beta chains listed below, sequenced in a study of neoadjuvant nivolumab and ipilimumab in lung cancer. This table comes from immunoSEQ multiplex PCR, and its TCRdb copy is limited to in-frame clones, with some not included. Among approximately 29,000 clones listed, about nine tenths were seen once. The material sequenced was peripheral blood, taken after neoadjuvant nivolumab, alone or with ipilimumab, at or shortly before surgery. Source of these receptors: an adult with non-small cell lung cancer.

J is TRBJ1-1 and V is TRBV18; D gene uncertain. V was trimmed by 4 bases and J by 7 bases, leaving 13 bases between them. This CDR3 is built from 13 residues. The germline gives CDR1 KGHSH, CDR2 LQKENI. The CDR3 reads CASSLGQRDEAFF. CDR3 DNA: TGTGCCAGCTCACTGGGCCAGCGGGATGAAGCTTTCTTT. The full variable domain, its missing parts supplied by reference TRBV18 and TRBJ1-1, is NAGVMQNPRHLVRRRGQEARLRCSPMKGHSHVYWYRQLPEEGLKFMVYLQKENIIDESGMPKERFSAEFPKEGPSILRIQQVVRGDSAAYFCASSLGQRDEAFFGQGTRLTVV.

The V gene is TRBV11-3, the J gene TRBJ2-3, with D unresolved. This CDR3 contains 14 residues. V was trimmed by 4 bases and J by 0 bases, leaving 8 bases between them. From germline, CDR1 is SGHNT and CDR2 YENEEA. The CDR3 protein is CASSYGVSTDTQYF. CDR3 DNA sequence: TGTGCCAGCAGCTACGGTGTGAGCACAGATACGCAGTATTTT.

The rearrangement links TRBV11-2 to TRBJ2-1; TRBD2 matches 9 bases. V shed 4 bases and J 6 bases; nucleotides not matched to a gene: 10. The CDR3 extends over 16 amino acids. Germline V gives CDR1 SGHAT, CDR2 FQNNGV. The CDR3 DNA reads as TGTGCCAGCAGCTCAACCATAGCGGGGGCCGCCAATGAGCAGTTCTTC. It is translated as CASSSTIAGAANEQFF.

The gene calls are TRBV15 and TRBJ1-4, with 8 bases aligning to TRBD1. Unmatched junction bases numbered 4, after V lost 0 bases and J lost 7 bases. CDR3 size: 15 residues. The germline V gene has CDR1 LNHNV and CDR2 YYDKDF (reference sequence). For the CDR3, the DNA is TGTGCCACCAGCAGAGATAAGGGGACAGGTGAAAAACTGTTTTTT. Encoded protein: CATSRDKGTGEKLFF.

The genes are TRBV7-2 and TRBJ2-3, with unresolved D. CDR1 is SGHTA, CDR2 FQGNSA, per germline. V was pared by 5 bases and J by 0 bases, with 12 bases between. The CDR3 loop spans 15 amino acids. The CDR3 DNA follows: TGTGCCAGCAGCCCCCAGGATTCTAGCACAGATACGCAGTATTTT. Translated: CASSPQDSSTDTQYF.

This sequence joins TRBV6-5 and TRBJ1-3, with 7 bases aligning to TRBD1. From germline, CDR1 is MNHEY and CDR2 SVGAGI. Trimming took 6 bases from V and 4 from J; bases not matched to a gene: 6. The CDR3 has 14 residues. The CDR3 DNA sequence: TGTGCCAGCAGCGAGGGGGCGAACGGAAACACCATATATTTT. It encodes CASSEGANGNTIYF.

The gene calls are TRBV5-1 and TRBJ1-4; 7 nucleotides line up with TRBD1. The CDR3 loop spans 14 amino acids. J lost 4 bases, V lost 4 bases, and 4 bases had no gene match. Germline values: CDR1 SGHRS, CDR2 YFSETQ. The CDR3 bases are TGCGCCAGCAGCCCCCGGGACAGTAATGAAAAACTGTTTTTT. It codes for CASSPRDSNEKLFF.

The V gene is TRBV14, the J gene TRBJ2-7; the D is unclear. The CDR3 extends over 12 amino acids. From germline, CDR1 is SGHDN and CDR2 FVKESK. Trimming left V 2 bases short and J 6 bases short, with 8 bases between. Written as DNA, the CDR3 is TGTGCCAGCAGCCAATTAATGCGCGAGCAGTACTTC. Translation gives CASSQLMREQYF.

This clone was seen just once. The chain combines TRBV10-3 with TRBJ1-6; D is perhaps TRBD1 (6 bases). This CDR3 has 16 amino acids. Germline values: CDR1 ENHRY, CDR2 SYGVKD. V shed 0 bases and J shed 8 bases, with 14 bases lying between them. CDR3 region: CAISESKYRAYSPLHF. CDR3 DNA: TGTGCCATCAGTGAGTCTAAGTACAGGGCCTATTCACCCCTCCACTTT.

A single count supports this clone. The CDR3 region has the DNA TGTGCCAGCAGTCAAATGACAACATATGGCTACACCTTC. Amino acid sequence: CASSQMTTYGYTF. The chain recombines TRBV2 with TRBJ1-2; D unresolved. This CDR3 region has 13 residues. V was shortened by 5 bases and J by 5 bases, with 12 bases between the two germline ends. Germline V CDR1 and CDR2: SNHLY, FYNNEI.

This clone was observed once. The rearrangement joins TRBV2 to TRBJ2-3; D remains ambiguous. V dropped 4 bases and J dropped 0 bases, with 17 bases sitting between them. This CDR3 has 17 residues. From germline, CDR1 is SNHLY and CDR2 FYNNEI. Written as DNA, the CDR3 is TGTGCCAGCAGTGGTGGAGAAATCTTTACTAGCACAGATACGCAGTATTTT. As protein: CASSGGEIFTSTDTQYF.

CDR3 in amino acids: CASSAGGGYAFF. CDR3 sequence (DNA): TGTGCCAGCTCAGCCGGAGGAGGGTACGCTTTCTTT. V is TRBV18 and J is TRBJ1-1; D unresolved. Trimming removed 5 bases at V and 11 bases at J, with 15 bases between. The CDR3 is 12 residues long. CDR1 is KGHSH, CDR2 LQKENI, per germline.

V and J are TRBV9 and TRBJ1-1; 7 bases line up with TRBD1. The CDR3 extends over 13 amino acids. Germline values: CDR1 SGDLS, CDR2 YYNGEE. J lost 4 bases, V lost 3 bases, and 3 bases had no gene match. CDR3 DNA sequence: TGTGCCAGCAGCGCAGCAGGGGGCACTGAAGCTTTCTTT. Amino acid sequence: CASSAAGGTEAFF.

This chain uses TRBV6-1 with TRBJ2-5, with D hard to call. Trimming shortened V by 3 bases and J by 0 bases, and 5 bases separated the two germline ends. CDR3 length: 13 amino acids. CDR1 is MNHNS, CDR2 SASEGT, per germline. CDR3 bases: TGTGCCAGCAGTGAGGGAAACCAAGAGACCCAGTACTTC. This sequence encodes CASSEGNQETQYF.

The genes are TRBV25-1 and TRBJ2-7; D call uncertain. Germline values: CDR1 MGHDK, CDR2 SYGVNS. The CDR3 extends over 12 amino acids. V lost 3 bases to trimming and J lost 4 bases, with 7 bases between them. The CDR3 here is CASSDRIYEQYF. DNA of the CDR3: TGTGCCAGCAGTGATCGGATTTACGAGCAGTACTTC.

The chain links TRBV9 to TRBJ1-1, with no clear D. Trimming took off 4 bases at V and 7 bases at J, with 11 bases between the two ends. The germline gives CDR1 SGDLS, CDR2 YYNGEE. The CDR3 contains 12 residues. CDR3 sequence (DNA): TGTGCCAGCAGCCCCCCGGGCAGTGAAGCTTTCTTT. It specifies CASSPPGSEAFF.

This chain uses TRBV2 with TRBJ1-3, with D possibly being TRBD1 (6 bases). The CDR3 loop spans 13 amino acids. The V gene lost 6 bases and the J gene lost 2 bases, with 8 bases spanning the gap. The V gene's germline CDR1 is SNHLY and CDR2 FYNNEI. The CDR3 sequence: CASSGQPGNTIYF. The CDR3 DNA reads TGTGCCAGCAGCGGACAGCCTGGAAACACCATATATTTT. Combining the CDR3 with reference TRBV2 and TRBJ1-3 gives the whole variable domain EPEVTQTPSHQVTQMGQEVILRCVPISNHLYFYWYRQILGQKVEFLVSFYNNEISEKSEIFDDQFSVERPDGSNFTLKIRSTKLEDSAMYFCASSGQPGNTIYFGEGSWLTVV.

This chain joins TRBV7-9 and TRBJ1-5, with D perhaps TRBD1 (6 bases). CDR1 is SEHNR, CDR2 FQNEAQ, per germline (reference sequence). This CDR3 is built from 13 residues. V was shortened by 4 bases and J by 8 bases, with 12 bases between the two germline ends. Here the CDR3 reads CASSSQDSKPQHF. DNA of the CDR3: TGTGCCAGCAGCTCCCAGGACAGTAAGCCCCAGCATTTT.

The V gene is TRBV7-9, the J gene TRBJ1-1; D unresolved. The germline CDR1 and CDR2 sequences are SEHNR and FQNEAQ (reference sequence). V was cut by 5 bases and J by 5 bases, with 18 bases left in between. The CDR3 has 15 amino acids. CDR3 region: CASSPPLPGKTEAFF. The CDR3 DNA reads as TGTGCCAGCAGCCCACCTCTTCCGGGAAAGACTGAAGCTTTCTTT.

The chain employs TRBV4-2 and TRBJ2-2, with D unresolved. The V gene lost 0 bases and the J gene lost 0 bases, with 8 bases spanning the gap. The CDR3 runs 16 residues. CDR1 is LGHNA and CDR2 is YNFKEQ in the germline V gene. The CDR3 spells CASSQDHLTNTGELFF. Here the CDR3 DNA reads TGTGCCAGCAGCCAAGATCATTTAACGAACACCGGGGAGCTGTTTTTT.

The chain has TRBV25-1 and TRBJ1-1; perhaps TRBD1 as D (6 bases). Trimming cost V 5 bases and J 1 base, with 14 bases left between them. CDR1 MGHDK and CDR2 SYGVNS come from the germline V gene. The CDR3 extends over 15 amino acids. CDR3 residues: CASSIYRVGNTEAFF. In DNA, the CDR3 is TGTGCCAGCAGTATATACAGGGTTGGGAACACTGAAGCTTTCTTT. The full variable domain, rest sourced from reference TRBV25-1 and TRBJ1-1, is EADIYQTPRYLVIGTGKKITLECSQTMGHDKMYWYQQDPGMELHLIHYSYGVNSTEKGDLSSESTVSRIRTEHFPLTLESARPSHTSQYLCASSIYRVGNTEAFFGQGTRLTVV.

This clone was observed a few times. V is TRBV29-1 and J is TRBJ2-1; 11 positions match TRBD2. With V trimmed by 7 bases and J by 5 bases, 13 bases remained unmatched. This CDR3 region has 16 residues. In germline, CDR1 is SQVTM, CDR2 ANQGSEA. The CDR3 protein is CSARRTSGGPNNEQFF. CDR3 in DNA: TGCAGCGCCCGAAGAACTAGCGGGGGCCCAAACAATGAGCAGTTCTTC.

The rearrangement uses TRBV10-3 and TRBJ1-1; D not resolved. CDR3 length: 15 residues. The V gene's germline CDR1 is ENHRY and CDR2 SYGVKD. The V end lost 5 bases, the J end lost 1 base, and 14 bases lay between the germline ends. The CDR3 loop is CAISQYVGPNTEAFF. The CDR3 bases are TGTGCCATCAGTCAATACGTTGGCCCGAACACTGAAGCTTTCTTT.

The chain carries TRBV4-1 and TRBJ1-1; no reliable D call. This CDR3 contains 14 residues. Germline CDR1 is MGHRA and CDR2 is YSYEKL. The ends were cut back, 4 bases at V and 6 bases at J, with 15 bases in the middle. The CDR3 protein is CASSPPTDLAEAFF. CDR3 coding DNA: TGCGCCAGCAGCCCCCCAACGGATCTGGCTGAAGCTTTCTTT.

V gene TRBV29-1 combines with J gene TRBJ1-2; a weak D match, TRBD1 (6 bases). The germline CDR1 and CDR2 sequences are SQVTM and ANQGSEA. The CDR3 sequence is 15 residues long. The CDR3 DNA follows: TGCAGTCATCCCCGGACAGCCCACCTTGACTATGGCTACACCTTC. It yields the protein CSHPRTAHLDYGYTF.

The chain links TRBV6-5 to TRBJ2-5; TRBD2 matches at 9 bases. From germline, CDR1 is MNHEY and CDR2 SVGAGI. V was pared by 7 bases and J by 9 bases, with 15 bases of the junction left unmatched. CDR3 size: 15 residues. The CDR3 region has the DNA TGTGCCAGCAAGCCTAGCGGGGAACCCCTACTTCCCCAGTACTTC. Translating gives CASKPSGEPLLPQYF.